The next 19 T cell receptor beta chains were all read from a single sample in a study of post-analysis software for immune sequencing data. Regarding the study as a whole: Five TRBV segments, including TRBV5-6, TRBV5-1 and TRBV20-1, were more frequent in patients than controls.

Their antigen targets remain unknown. Unique molecular identifiers were present in the TCR beta cDNA libraries. TCRdb re-called the PCR reads with MiXCR, one entry per CDR3 protein. The sample has approximately 440,000 distinct CDR3 sequences, under 55% seen once. The sample taken for sequencing was blood. These receptors originate from a girl aged 10 to 17 with multiple sclerosis.

CDR3 sequence: CSATSGGGGTEAFF. The CDR3 region has the DNA TGCAGTGCCACTTCGGGGGGTGGCGGCACTGAAGCTTTCTTT. The chain joins TRBV20-1 to TRBJ1-1; TRBD1 is a possible D gene (5 bases). Germline assignment: CDR1 DFQATT and CDR2 SNEGSKA (reference sequence). V lost 6 bases, J lost 4 bases, and 18 bases lay in between. The CDR3 is made up of 14 amino acids.

The CDR3 region is CSARRESYGTDTQYF. The CDR3 region has the DNA TGCAGTGCTAGAAGGGAGAGCTACGGCACAGATACGCAGTATTTT. The chain joins TRBV20-1 to TRBJ2-3; perhaps TRBD2 as D (5 bases). The V gene lost 2 bases and the J gene lost 1 base, with 13 bases spanning the gap. The germline V gene encodes CDR1 DFQATT and CDR2 SNEGSKA (reference sequence). The CDR3 runs to 15 residues.

This sequence joins TRBV4-3 and TRBJ2-6; no definite D call. Looked up from germline, CDR1 is LGHNA and CDR2 is YSLEER. The CDR3 is 17 amino acids. The V and J ends lost 1 base and 1 base respectively, with 11 bases between them. Here the CDR3 DNA reads TGCGCCAGCAGCCAAGTCCCCATTTGGTCTGGGGCCAACGTCCTGACTTTC. As protein: CASSQVPIWSGANVLTF.

The chain employs TRBV29-1 and TRBJ1-4; D might be TRBD1 (5 bases). Germline lookup yields CDR1 SQVTM and CDR2 ANQGSEA. The V gene lost 2 bases and the J gene lost 7 bases, with 14 bases spanning the gap. This CDR3 is 14 amino acids long. As DNA, the CDR3 is TGCAGCGTTGAACTCGGGGGTGTGTTTGAAAAACTGTTTTTT. Encoded protein: CSVELGGVFEKLFF.

The rearrangement joins TRBV5-1 to TRBJ2-4, with 7 bases identical to TRBD1. The J call may be mistaken, given a closer DNA end match to TRBJ2-7. The germline gives CDR1 SGHRS, CDR2 YFSETQ. The length of the CDR3 is 14 residues. CDR3 loop: CASNPETGRHEQYF. CDR3 DNA sequence: TGCGCCAGCAACCCGGAGACAGGGCGCCACGAGCAGTACTTC.

This chain links TRBV20-1 with TRBJ2-3; 10 bases match TRBD2. J lost 2 bases, V lost 7 bases, and 15 bases had no gene match. In germline, CDR1 is DFQATT, CDR2 SNEGSKA (reference sequence). The CDR3 consists of 17 residues. This chain's CDR3 is CSVSPGLAGVITDTQYF. DNA for the CDR3: TGCAGTGTCTCCCCTGGGCTAGCGGGAGTCATCACAGATACGCAGTATTTT.

V usage is TRBV2 and J usage is TRBJ1-5; possibly TRBD1 for D (6 bases). The CDR3 covers 15 residues. Looked up from germline, CDR1 is SNHLY and CDR2 is FYNNEI. The ends were cut back, 2 bases at V and 3 bases at J, with 11 bases in the middle. The DNA for the CDR3 is TGTGCCAGCAGTGAACCAGGGGACAACAATCAGCCCCAGCATTTT. It translates to CASSEPGDNNQPQHF.

This clonotype has just one count. The CDR3 protein is CASSWRAGGTYNEQFF. The CDR3 DNA sequence: TGCGCCAGCAGCTGGCGAGCGGGAGGGACCTACAATGAGCAGTTCTTC. The chain recombines TRBV5-1 with TRBJ2-1; TRBD2 agrees at 10 bases. This CDR3 has 16 residues. J was trimmed by 2 bases and V by 3 bases; bases with no gene match: 5. The germline V gene has CDR1 SGHRS and CDR2 YFSETQ.

The chain joins TRBV20-1 to TRBJ2-7; 12 bases fit TRBD1. The J segment lost 5 bases and the V segment lost 4 bases, leaving 6 bases of the junction unmatched. Germline assignment: CDR1 DFQATT and CDR2 SNEGSKA (reference sequence). This CDR3 comprises 14 residues. CDR3 loop: CSATRGQGAHEQYF. DNA for the CDR3: TGCAGTGCTACACGGGGACAGGGGGCTCACGAGCAGTACTTC.

This chain links TRBV7-2 with TRBJ2-5, with a tentative D call TRBD1 (5 bases). The V end lost 5 bases, the J end lost 3 bases, and 16 bases lay between the germline ends. This CDR3 comprises 15 residues. Germline V CDR1 and CDR2: SGHTA, FQGNSA. CDR3 DNA: TGTGCCAGCAGCACCCAGACAGAACGGGAAGAGACCCAGTACTTC. This gives the protein CASSTQTEREETQYF.

The CDR3 DNA reads as TGTGCCAGCAGTCGGGGGGGGACCTACAATGAGCAGTTCTTC. Encoded protein: CASSRGGTYNEQFF. The rearrangement links TRBV6-5 to TRBJ2-1; 8 bases align to TRBD2. The V segment lost 5 bases and the J segment 2 bases; nucleotides outside the gene matches: 2. From germline, CDR1 is MNHEY and CDR2 SVGAGI. The CDR3 loop spans 14 amino acids.

This chain joins TRBV10-3 and TRBJ2-3; 9 bases are a match to TRBD2. V was clipped by 7 bases and J by 3 bases; unmatched bases: 11. The CDR3 loop spans 16 amino acids. Germline CDR1 reads ENHRY; CDR2 reads SYGVKD. The CDR3 DNA is TGTGCCATCAAAGCTGTGGGTAGCGGGAGTACAGATACGCAGTATTTT. Encoded protein: CAIKAVGSGSTDTQYF.

This clonotype showed up just a few times. The rearrangement uses TRBV28 and TRBJ1-2, with a possible D match to TRBD1 (5 bases). The V gene's germline CDR1 is MDHEN and CDR2 SYDVKM. V was shortened by 6 bases and J by 2 bases, with 13 bases between the two germline ends. The CDR3 totals 14 residues. The CDR3 nucleotides are TGTGCCAGCAGCGCCGGGACGTTCAACTATGGCTACACCTTC. Its protein is CASSAGTFNYGYTF.

This chain links TRBV29-1 with TRBJ2-1; 9 bases fit TRBD1. J gave up 3 bases and V 1 base, and 7 bases lay outside the gene matches. The CDR3 length is 16 residues. Per the germline V gene, CDR1 is SQVTM and CDR2 is ANQGSEA. The CDR3 DNA reads as TGCAGCGTTGAAGGGACCCCGGACAGGGGCTACAATGAGCAGTTCTTC. This translates into CSVEGTPDRGYNEQFF.

This chain connects TRBV27 to TRBJ2-1; D may be TRBD1 (6 bases). V was trimmed by 4 bases and J by 0 bases, leaving 10 bases between them. Per germline, CDR1 MNHEY and CDR2 SMNVEV (reference sequence). This CDR3 is 15 amino acids long. The CDR3 sequence is CASSWTASSYNEQFF. Written as DNA, the CDR3 is TGTGCCAGCAGTTGGACAGCGAGCTCCTACAATGAGCAGTTCTTC.

There are a few counts of this clonotype. The CDR3 coding sequence is TGTGCCAGCAGTATACACGGGCGGGGACCCTACGAGCAGTACTTC. Its protein is CASSIHGRGPYEQYF. The chain links TRBV12-3 or TRBV12-4 to TRBJ2-7; a weak D match, TRBD2 (6 bases). The CDR3 runs to 15 residues. V was trimmed by 5 bases and J by 2 bases, leaving 16 bases between them.

V usage is TRBV28 and J usage is TRBJ2-1, with D possibly TRBD2 on 7 matching bases. V was shortened by 2 bases and J by 3 bases, with 14 bases between the two germline ends. The germline V gene has CDR1 MDHEN and CDR2 SYDVKM. The CDR3 is 16 amino acids. DNA for the CDR3: TGTGCCAGCAGTTTAGGAGGGGGGGATGTCTACAATGAGCAGTTCTTC. Translated, it gives CASSLGGGDVYNEQFF.

The chain joins TRBV7-2 to TRBJ2-4, with D tentatively TRBD2 (6 bases). The J call may be mistaken, given a closer DNA end match to TRBJ2-5. The length of the CDR3 is 14 residues. Germline V gene sequence: CDR1 SGHTA, CDR2 FQGNSA. In nucleotides, the CDR3 is TGTGCCAGCAGCAACGGGACTGACGCGGAGACCCAGTACTTC. Amino acids: CASSNGTDAETQYF.

The chain is built from TRBV6-5 and TRBJ2-7, with 9 positions matching TRBD1. CDR3 length: 15 residues. V trimming: 5 bases; J trimming: 5 bases; junction bases outside the gene matches: 10. CDR1 and CDR2 from the germline V gene are MNHEY and SVGAGI. The CDR3 reads CASSKTGQGFDEQYF. CDR3 DNA sequence: TGTGCCAGCAGTAAAACAGGACAGGGGTTCGACGAGCAGTACTTC.